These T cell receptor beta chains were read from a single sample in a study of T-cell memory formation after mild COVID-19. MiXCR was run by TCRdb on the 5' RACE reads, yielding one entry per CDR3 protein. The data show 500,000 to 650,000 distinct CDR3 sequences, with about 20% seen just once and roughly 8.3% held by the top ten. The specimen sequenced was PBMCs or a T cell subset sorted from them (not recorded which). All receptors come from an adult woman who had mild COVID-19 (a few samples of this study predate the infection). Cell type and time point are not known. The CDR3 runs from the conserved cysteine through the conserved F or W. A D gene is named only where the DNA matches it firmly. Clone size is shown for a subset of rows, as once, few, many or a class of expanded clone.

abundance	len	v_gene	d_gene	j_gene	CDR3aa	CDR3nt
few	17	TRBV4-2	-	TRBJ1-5	CASSQDGARTWNQPQHF	TGTGCCAGCAGCCAAGATGGGGCCAGGACCTGGAATCAGCCCCAGCATTTT
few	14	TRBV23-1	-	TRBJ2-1	CASSQYWRVEEQFF	TGCGCCAGCAGTCAATACTGGAGGGTAGAGGAGCAGTTCTTC
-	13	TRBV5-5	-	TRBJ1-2	CASSLPVNYGYTF	TGTGCCAGCAGCTTACCAGTCAACTATGGCTACACCTTC
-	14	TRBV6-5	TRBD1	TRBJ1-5	CASSAPGQGQPQHF	TGTGCCAGCAGTGCTCCGGGACAGGGCCAGCCCCAGCATTTT
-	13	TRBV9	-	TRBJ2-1	CASSGEAWNEQFF	TGTGCCAGCAGCGGGGAGGCGTGGAATGAGCAGTTCTTC
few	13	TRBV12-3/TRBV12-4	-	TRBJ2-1	CASSGGRENGQFF	TGTGCCAGCAGCGGGGGCCGAGAGAATGGGCAGTTCTTC
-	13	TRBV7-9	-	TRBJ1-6	CASSLYRATPLHF	TGTGCCAGCAGCTTGTACAGGGCTACACCCCTCCACTTT
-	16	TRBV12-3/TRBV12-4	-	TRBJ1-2	CASSLSAGRIDYGYTF	TGTGCCAGCAGTTTATCGGCGGGACGGATAGACTATGGCTACACCTTC
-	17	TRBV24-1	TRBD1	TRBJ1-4	CATSDSGQGATNEKLFF	TGTGCCACCAGTGACTCAGGACAGGGGGCAACTAATGAAAAACTGTTTTTT
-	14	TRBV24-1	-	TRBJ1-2	CATSDQGSGYGYTF	TGTGCCACCAGTGACCAGGGTTCGGGTTATGGCTACACCTTC
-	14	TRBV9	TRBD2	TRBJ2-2	CASTPGTTQEELFF	TGTGCCAGCACCCCCGGGACTACCCAGGAGGAGCTGTTTTTT
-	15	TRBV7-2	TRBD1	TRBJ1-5	CASRGTGGINQPQHF	TGTGCCAGCAGGGGAACAGGGGGGATCAATCAGCCCCAGCATTTT
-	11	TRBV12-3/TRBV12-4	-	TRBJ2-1	CASSFSSEQFF	TGTGCCAGCAGTTTTTCGAGTGAGCAGTTCTTC
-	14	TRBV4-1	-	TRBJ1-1	CASSQREGNTEAFF	TGCGCCAGCAGCCAACGCGAGGGGAACACTGAAGCTTTCTTT
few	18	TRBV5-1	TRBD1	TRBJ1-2	CASSQDGPGNRGAYGYTF	TGCGCCAGCAGTCAAGACGGCCCGGGGAACAGGGGAGCCTATGGCTACACCTTC
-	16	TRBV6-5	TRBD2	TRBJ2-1	CASSFHSGGAYDEQFF	TGTGCCAGCAGTTTTCATAGCGGGGGGGCGTATGATGAGCAGTTCTTC
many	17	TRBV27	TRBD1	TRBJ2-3	CASSLGDRGRGTDTQYF	TGTGCCAGCAGTTTAGGGGACAGGGGGCGCGGTACAGATACGCAGTATTTT
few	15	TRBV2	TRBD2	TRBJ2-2	CASSEASGSFGELFF	TGTGCCAGCAGTGAGGCTAGCGGGAGTTTCGGGGAGCTGTTTTTT
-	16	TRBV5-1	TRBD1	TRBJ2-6	CASSPGTGALANVLTF	TGCGCCAGCAGCCCCGGGACAGGGGCCCTGGCCAACGTCCTGACTTTC
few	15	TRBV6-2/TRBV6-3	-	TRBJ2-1	CASSYSLGSYNEQFF	TGTGCCAGCAGTTACAGTTTAGGCTCCTACAATGAGCAGTTCTTC
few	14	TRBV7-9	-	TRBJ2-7	CASSLGRGFDEQYF	TGTGCCAGCAGCTTAGGTCGGGGCTTCGACGAGCAGTACTTC
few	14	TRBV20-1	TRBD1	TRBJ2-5	CSAFSRQGQETQYF	TGCAGTGCTTTCTCCCGACAGGGACAAGAGACCCAGTACTTC
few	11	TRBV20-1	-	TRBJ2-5	CSATERETQYF	TGCAGTGCTACAGAAAGGGAGACCCAGTACTTC
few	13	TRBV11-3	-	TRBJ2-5	CASSRSIQETQYF	TGTGCCAGCAGCCGATCAATACAAGAGACCCAGTACTTC
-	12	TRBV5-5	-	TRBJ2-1	CASSSVNNEQFF	TGTGCCAGCAGCTCGGTGAACAATGAGCAGTTCTTC
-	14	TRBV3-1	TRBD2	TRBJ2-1	CASRPSGRRDEQFF	TGTGCCAGCAGGCCCAGCGGGAGGAGGGATGAGCAGTTCTTC
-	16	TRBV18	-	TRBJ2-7	CASSLNRGGSTYEQYF	TGTGCCAGCTCTCTCAACAGGGGGGGGTCTACCTACGAGCAGTACTTC
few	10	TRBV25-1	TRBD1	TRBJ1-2	CASKGGDYTF	TGTGCCAGCAAAGGGGGCGACTACACCTTC
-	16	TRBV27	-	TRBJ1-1	CASSPRISGMNTEAFF	TGTGCCAGCAGTCCCAGGATCTCGGGTATGAACACTGAAGCTTTCTTT
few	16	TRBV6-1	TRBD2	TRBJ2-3	CASSVQAGGPLDTQYF	TGTGCCAGCAGTGTTCAAGCGGGGGGGCCCCTGGATACGCAGTATTTT
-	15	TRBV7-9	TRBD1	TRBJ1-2	CASSVAVDRVYGYTF	TGTGCCAGCAGCGTGGCCGTAGACAGGGTCTATGGCTACACCTTC
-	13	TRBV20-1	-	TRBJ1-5	CSALRPGSRPQHF	TGCAGTGCCCTAAGACCCGGCTCAAGGCCCCAGCATTTT
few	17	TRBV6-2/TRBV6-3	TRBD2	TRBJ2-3	CASTYQRGTPGTDTQYF	TGTGCCAGCACCTACCAGCGGGGAACCCCTGGTACAGATACGCAGTATTTT
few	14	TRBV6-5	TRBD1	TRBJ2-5	CASTSPGGWETQYF	TGTGCCAGCACCTCCCCAGGGGGTTGGGAGACCCAGTACTTC
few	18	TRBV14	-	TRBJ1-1	CASSSYSGPAYMNTEAFF	TGTGCCAGCAGCTCCTACAGTGGACCGGCCTACATGAACACTGAAGCTTTCTTT
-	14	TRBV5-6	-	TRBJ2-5	CASRPSGPQETQYF	TGTGCCAGCAGGCCATCGGGGCCTCAAGAGACCCAGTACTTC
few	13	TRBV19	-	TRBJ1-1	CASSRGRGTEAFF	TGTGCCAGTAGTAGGGGTAGGGGCACTGAAGCTTTCTTT
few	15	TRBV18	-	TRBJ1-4	CASSPPVYTNEKLFF	TGTGCCAGCTCACCACCGGTGTATACTAATGAAAAACTGTTTTTT
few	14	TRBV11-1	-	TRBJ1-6	CASSFYPMGSPLHF	TGTGCCAGCAGCTTCTACCCCATGGGATCACCCCTCCACTTT
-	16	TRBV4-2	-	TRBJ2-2	CASSQDPYTNTGELFF	TGTGCCAGCAGCCAAGATCCCTACACGAACACCGGGGAGCTGTTTTTT
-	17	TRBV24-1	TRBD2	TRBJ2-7	CATSPDLMTSFIYEQYF	TGTGCCACCAGCCCCGATCTTATGACTAGCTTCATCTACGAGCAGTACTTC
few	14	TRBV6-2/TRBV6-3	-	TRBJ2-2	CASTRDSGTGELFF	TGTGCCAGCACCCGGGACTCGGGCACCGGGGAGCTGTTTTTT
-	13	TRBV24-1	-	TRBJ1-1	CATSVGANTEAFF	TGTGCCACCAGTGTGGGGGCGAACACTGAAGCTTTCTTT
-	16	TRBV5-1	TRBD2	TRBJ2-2	CASSSNSGGNTGELFF	TGCGCCAGCAGCTCAAATAGCGGGGGGAACACCGGGGAGCTGTTTTTT
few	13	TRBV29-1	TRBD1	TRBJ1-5	CSVSGQGSQPQHF	TGCAGCGTTTCGGGACAGGGGAGTCAGCCCCAGCATTTT
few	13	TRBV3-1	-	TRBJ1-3	CASSLGSENTIYF	TGTGCCAGCAGCCTAGGATCGGAAAACACCATATATTTT
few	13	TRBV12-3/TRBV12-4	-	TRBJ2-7	CASSVGRAYEQYF	TGTGCCAGCAGTGTGGGACGGGCCTACGAGCAGTACTTC
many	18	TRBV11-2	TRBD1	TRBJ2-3	CASSLVSRTGGRADTQYF	TGTGCCAGCAGCTTAGTCTCCCGGACAGGGGGCAGGGCAGATACGCAGTATTTT
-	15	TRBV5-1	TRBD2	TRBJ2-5	CASSLLAGASETQYF	TGCGCCAGCAGCCTCTTAGCGGGAGCGTCAGAGACCCAGTACTTC
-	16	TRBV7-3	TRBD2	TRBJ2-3	CASSPRSGRSTDTQYF	TGTGCCAGCAGCCCCCGCAGCGGGAGGAGCACAGATACGCAGTATTTT
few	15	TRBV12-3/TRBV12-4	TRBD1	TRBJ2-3	CASSLGTGITDTQYF	TGTGCCAGCAGTCTGGGGACAGGAATCACGGATACGCAGTATTTT
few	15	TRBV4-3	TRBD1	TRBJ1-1	CASSQDSSWQGGAFF	TGCGCCAGCAGCCAAGATTCCTCGTGGCAGGGGGGAGCTTTCTTT
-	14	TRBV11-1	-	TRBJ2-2	CASSFRLNTGELFF	TGTGCCAGCAGCTTCCGTCTGAACACCGGGGAGCTGTTTTTT
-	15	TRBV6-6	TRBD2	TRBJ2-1	CASSLRDYIYNEQFF	TGTGCCAGCAGCCTCCGGGACTACATCTACAATGAGCAGTTCTTC
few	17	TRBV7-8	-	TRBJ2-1	CASSLRIQGLSYNEQFF	TGTGCCAGCAGCTTAAGGATCCAGGGCTTATCCTACAATGAGCAGTTCTTC
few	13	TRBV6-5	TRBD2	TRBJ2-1	CASSVGLAGEAFF	TGTGCCAGCAGCGTCGGGCTAGCGGGAGAAGCGTTCTTC
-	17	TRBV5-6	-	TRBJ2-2	CASSLYSRFANTGELFF	TGTGCCAGCAGCTTGTATTCAAGGTTTGCGAACACCGGGGAGCTGTTTTTT